The 10 T cell receptor beta chains presented below share a single source sample, sequenced in a study of T cell responses to AZD1222 COVID-19 vaccine. Some clones are missing from TCRdb's copy, which holds only in-frame ones; the method was immunoSEQ multiplex PCR. The data hold about 47,000 clones, with 70% to 85% observed a single time. The sample consisted of peripheral blood, taken on day 0 of MenACWY control vaccination. The receptors come from an adult in good health.

This clone was observed once. The chain recombines TRBV28 with TRBJ2-3; TRBD2 matches at 9 bases. Trimming removed 6 bases from V and 2 bases from J; junction bases left unmatched: 6. CDR1 MDHEN and CDR2 SYDVKM come from the germline V gene. This CDR3 region has 15 residues. In DNA, the CDR3 is TGTGCCAGCAGCACAGCGGGAGGACCCACAGATACGCAGTATTTT. Translating it yields CASSTAGGPTDTQYF.

This clone showed up just once. This sequence joins TRBV29-1 and TRBJ2-2; perhaps TRBD1 as D (5 bases). Trimming took 3 bases from V and 7 from J, leaving 18 bases between them. From germline, CDR1 is SQVTM and CDR2 ANQGSEA. The CDR3 spans 15 residues. The CDR3 DNA reads as TGCAGCGTTGATGGGGCTGGGCAGGGTCACGGGGAGCTGTTTTTT. Encoded protein: CSVDGAGQGHGELFF.

The gene calls are TRBV7-9 and TRBJ1-2; D gene ambiguous. The V end lost 5 bases, the J end lost 2 bases, and 12 bases lay between the germline ends. Per the germline V gene, CDR1 is SEHNR and CDR2 is FQNEAQ (reference sequence). This CDR3 comprises 14 residues. CDR3 nucleotides: TGTGCCAGCAGCCCCGCCGGGCTAAACTATGGCTACACCTTC. Protein: CASSPAGLNYGYTF.

This chain connects TRBV5-8 to TRBJ2-6; TRBD1 matches 7 bases. Germline lookup yields CDR1 SGHTS and CDR2 YDEGEE. With V trimmed by 3 bases and J by 2 bases, 11 bases remained unmatched. The CDR3 loop spans 18 amino acids. CDR3 nucleotides: TGTGCCAGCAGCTCTATTCCACTAACAGGGGCTGGGGCCAACGTCCTGACTTTC. It is translated as CASSSIPLTGAGANVLTF.

The chain couples TRBV6-1 to TRBJ1-4; the D is unclear. Trimming removed 3 bases from V and 6 bases from J, with 11 bases in between. CDR1 is MNHNS, CDR2 SASEGT, per germline. This CDR3 comprises 14 residues. CDR3 DNA sequence: TGTGCCAGCAGTGATTCACACCGGCATGAAAAACTGTTTTTT. It encodes CASSDSHRHEKLFF.

This chain uses TRBV4-2 with TRBJ1-6, with unresolved D. Germline CDR1 LGHNA, CDR2 YNFKEQ. There are 15 residues in the CDR3. V lost 0 bases, J lost 6 bases, and 9 bases lay in between. CDR3 in amino acids: CASSQDQVSNSPLHF. The CDR3 coding sequence is TGTGCCAGCAGCCAAGATCAAGTCTCTAATTCACCCCTCCACTTT.

The gene calls are TRBV27 and TRBJ1-5, with 9 bases lining up with TRBD1. Germline lookup yields CDR1 MNHEY and CDR2 SMNVEV (reference sequence). After removal of 2 bases from V and 4 bases from J, the junction contained 0 bases not matched to a gene. This CDR3 has 14 amino acids. The DNA of the CDR3 is TGTGCCAGCAGTTTAGGGACAGGGAATCAGCCCCAGCATTTT. Translated: CASSLGTGNQPQHF.

The chain recombines TRBV6-5 with TRBJ2-1; possibly TRBD1 for D (6 bases). The CDR3 is 13 residues long. CDR1 MNHEY and CDR2 SVGAGI come from the germline V gene. The V and J ends lost 4 bases and 2 bases respectively, with 6 bases between them. The CDR3 bases are TGTGCCAGCAGTTGGGACACCTACAATGAGCAGTTCTTC. It specifies CASSWDTYNEQFF.

A single count supports this clone. The chain has TRBV5-1 and TRBJ1-2, with TRBD1 matching over 7 bases. With 5 bases clipped from V and 2 bases from J, the junction kept 9 bases outside the gene matches. The germline gives CDR1 SGHRS, CDR2 YFSETQ. CDR3 size: 15 residues. The CDR3, as DNA: TGCGCCAGCAGGCCCCGGGACAGTACAAACTATGGCTACACCTTC. It is translated as CASRPRDSTNYGYTF.

This clone showed up just a few times. The chain couples TRBV5-5 to TRBJ2-1, with 8 bases lining up with TRBD1. Trimming removed 3 bases from V and 9 bases from J; junction bases left unmatched: 11. The CDR3 totals 15 residues. CDR1 is SGHKS, CDR2 YYEKEE, per germline (reference sequence). DNA of the CDR3: TGTGCCAGCAGCTGGGGACAGGTGTCTGTTGGTGAGCAGTTCTTC. Translation: CASSWGQVSVGEQFF.